The TCR beta chain described here comes from a study of vaccination and CD4 T cells after COVID-19. Stated treatment: roughly 11-day PBMC culture with coronavirus spike peptide pools or control peptides (ViraFEST assay). Cell culture was performed with about 2 million PBMCs per well in the presence of 7.5 to 10 IU/ml IL-2 and about 9.4 ug/ml peptide pools. This clonotype was seen more than once but under ten times. Its specificity is not known. Oncomine TCR Beta short-read sequencing was applied to DNA from cultured CD4+ T cells. TCRdb reprocessed the PCR reads via MiXCR and lists one record per CDR3 protein. The top ten hold roughly 16% of the sample, which has 20,000 to 25,000 distinct CDR3 sequences, roughly two thirds seen once. Germline V CDR1 and CDR2: LNHDA, SQIVND (reference sequence). This CDR3 contains 14 residues. Between the trimmed V and J ends, which lost 5 bases and 0 bases, there was a span of 8 bases.

This sequence originates from a human donor who received a COVID-19 vaccine. The sequencing used CD4+ T cells from blood, cultured in vitro, collected after SARS-CoV-2 vaccination. V is TRBV19 and J is TRBJ1-3; the D gene is possibly TRBD1 (5 bases). This CDR3 is CASSRGSSGNTIYF. CDR3 coding DNA: TGTGCCAGTAGTCGGGGGAGCTCTGGAAACACCATATATTTT.